The 8 T cell receptor beta chains given below trace back to one sample, sequenced in a study of T cell responses to AZD1222 COVID-19 vaccine. Clones were sequenced by immunoSEQ multiplex PCR, and TCRdb holds only the in-frame ones, with some missing. The sample holds approximately 220,000 clones; just over 90% are singletons and the top ten take less than 1.2%. Source: peripheral blood, taken on day 0 of MenACWY control vaccination. Receptors originate from an adult in good health.

The rearrangement links TRBV5-5 to TRBJ1-4; D is possibly TRBD1 (5 bases). The germline CDR1 and CDR2 sequences are SGHKS and YYEKEE (reference sequence). The CDR3 totals 13 residues. Trimming removed 4 bases from V and 5 bases from J, with 9 bases in between. The chain's CDR3 is CASSGGFNEKLFF. DNA of the CDR3: TGTGCCAGCAGCGGGGGGTTCAATGAAAAACTGTTTTTT.

The rearrangement uses TRBV2 and TRBJ2-5, with 7 bases identical to TRBD2. Germline V gene lookup returns CDR1 SNHLY and CDR2 FYNNEI. Germline trimming cut 11 bases from V and 7 bases from J; bases unmatched to any gene: 10. The CDR3 has 12 amino acids. CDR3 sequence: CAHGGDEGTQYF. The CDR3 nucleotides are TGTGCCCATGGGGGGGACGAAGGGACCCAGTACTTC.

The chain combines TRBV3-1 (or the pseudogene TRBV3-2) with TRBJ1-2; D possibly corresponds to TRBD1 (6 bases). Trimming left V 0 bases short and J 5 bases short, with 22 bases between. This CDR3 is built from 18 residues. CDR1 LGHDT and CDR2 YNNKEL come from the germline V gene (reference sequence). The CDR3 nucleotides read TGTGCCAGCAGCCAAGATATGGCAGGGGTAAAGGGTGGATATGGCTACACCTTC. Its translation: CASSQDMAGVKGGYGYTF.

V and J are TRBV5-1 and TRBJ1-1; 7 bases fit TRBD1. There are 14 residues in the CDR3. Germline trimming cut 4 bases from V and 2 bases from J; bases unmatched to any gene: 5. The germline V gene encodes CDR1 SGHRS and CDR2 YFSETQ. The DNA for the CDR3 is TGCGCCAGCAGCCGACAGGGTGGCAACACTGAAGCTTTCTTT. Amino acids: CASSRQGGNTEAFF.

This clone is a singleton in its sample. Here the CDR3 reads CAWPYSPTNEKLFF. In DNA, the CDR3 is TGTGCCTGGCCTTACAGCCCAACTAATGAAAAACTGTTTTTT. The rearrangement links TRBV30 to TRBJ1-4, with D unresolved. This CDR3 contains 14 residues. Between the trimmed V and J ends, which lost 5 bases and 0 bases, there was a span of 10 bases. CDR1 and CDR2 from the germline V gene are GTSNPN and SVGIG (reference sequence). The full variable domain, its missing parts supplied by reference TRBV30 and TRBJ1-4, is SQTIHQWPATLVQPVGSPLSLECTVEGTSNPNLYWYRQAAGRGLQLLFYSVGIGQISSEVPQNLSASRPQDRQFILSSKKLLLSDSGFYLCAWPYSPTNEKLFFGSGTQLSVL.

This chain uses TRBV30 with TRBJ1-2; tentative D call: TRBD1 (5 bases). Germline V gene lookup returns CDR1 GTSNPN and CDR2 SVGIG (reference sequence). CDR3 size: 13 residues. Trimming took 3 bases from V and 5 from J, leaving 13 bases between them. Here the CDR3 reads CAWRRGIRYGYTF. The CDR3 bases are TGTGCCTGGAGACGGGGGATCAGGTATGGCTACACCTTC.

This clone came up once. V and J are TRBV10-3 and TRBJ2-7; TRBD2 is a possible D gene (7 bases). With 4 bases removed from V and 1 base from J, the gap between germline ends came to 14 bases. The CDR3 is 15 residues long. Germline loops: CDR1 ENHRY, CDR2 SYGVKD. The CDR3 loop is CAISVAGEGSYEQYF. Here the CDR3 DNA reads TGTGCCATCAGTGTAGCAGGGGAGGGTTCCTACGAGCAGTACTTC.

The V call is TRBV9, the J call TRBJ2-3; the D gene is possibly TRBD2 (8 bases). Per germline, CDR1 SGDLS and CDR2 YYNGEE. The CDR3 is 15 residues long. V lost 4 bases to trimming and J lost 2 bases, with 14 bases between them. CDR3 DNA sequence: TGTGCCAGCAGCCCGGGGGGGACAGACACAGATACGCAGTATTTT. It translates to CASSPGGTDTDTQYF.